This TCR beta chain was sequenced for a study of blood T cell repertoires in COVID-19. Overall study context: Samples representing acute and convalescent COVID-19 were sourced from the United States, Italy and Spain.

Sequenced by immunoSEQ multiplex PCR; TCRdb stores in-frame clones only, minus some. Of under 250,000 clones listed, approximately 86% were seen once; the top ten hold less than 8.5%. The TCR was taken from a woman in her sixties or seventies with active or convalescent COVID-19. The sequenced sample consisted of peripheral blood.

In DNA, the CDR3 is TGTGCCATCAACCGACAGGGCTATAATTCACCCCTCCACTTT. It encodes CAINRQGYNSPLHF. J is TRBJ1-6 and V is TRBV10-3; TRBD1 agrees at 7 bases. V lost 7 bases, J lost 3 bases, and 3 bases stayed unmatched. Germline V CDR1 and CDR2: ENHRY, SYGVKD. CDR3 length: 14 amino acids.